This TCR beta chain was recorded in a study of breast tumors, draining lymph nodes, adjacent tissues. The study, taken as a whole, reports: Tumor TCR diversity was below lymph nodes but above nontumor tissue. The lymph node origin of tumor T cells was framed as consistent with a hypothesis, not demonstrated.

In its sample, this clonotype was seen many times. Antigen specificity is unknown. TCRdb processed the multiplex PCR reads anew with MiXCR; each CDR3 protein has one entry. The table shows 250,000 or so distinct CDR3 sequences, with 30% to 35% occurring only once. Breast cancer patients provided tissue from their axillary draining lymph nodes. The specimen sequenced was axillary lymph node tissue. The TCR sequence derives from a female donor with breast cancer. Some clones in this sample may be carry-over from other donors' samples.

CDR3 sequence: CASSARGTDYGYTF. As DNA, the CDR3 is TGTGCCAGTAGTGCGCGGGGGACAGACTATGGCTACACCTTC. The rearrangement links TRBV19 to TRBJ1-2; 7 bases fit TRBD1. With 5 bases clipped from V and 3 bases from J, the junction kept 6 bases outside the gene matches. Germline V CDR1 and CDR2: LNHDA, SQIVND (reference sequence). The CDR3 consists of 14 residues.